The next 5 T cell receptor beta chains were all read from a single sample in a study of shared clonotypes between healthy human individuals. Profiled with immunoSEQ multiplex PCR; TCRdb holds only in-frame clones, not every one. The sample includes about 2.1 million clones, over 85% seen only once; the top ten take more than 1.5%. Naivety among CD8 cells was defined by CD45RO negativity and positive CCR7 selection, thereby excluding terminally differentiated effector memory CD45RA+ cells. The specimen was naive CD8+ T cells from PBMCs. Receptor source: a man younger than 35 in good health. Some clones in this sample may be carry-over from other donors' samples.

The rearrangement links TRBV2 to TRBJ1-2; D gene unclear. V lost 1 base, J lost 4 bases, and 10 bases lay in between. The CDR3 length is 14 residues. Germline assignment: CDR1 SNHLY and CDR2 FYNNEI. The DNA for the CDR3 is TGTGCCAGCAGTGAAGGACTGGCGCTCTATGGCTACACCTTC. Translation: CASSEGLALYGYTF.

This chain uses TRBV9 with TRBJ2-3, with TRBD2 identical over 9 bases. CDR1 SGDLS and CDR2 YYNGEE come from the germline V gene. CDR3 length: 16 amino acids. V shed 3 bases, J shed 0 bases, and the junction held 5 bases outside the gene matches. The CDR3, as DNA: TGTGCCAGCAGCGAGACTAGCGGTGCTAGCACAGATACGCAGTATTTT. Protein product: CASSETSGASTDTQYF.

This chain joins TRBV28 and TRBJ2-5, with 7 bases fitting TRBD1. Trimming cost V 2 bases and J 4 bases; bases outside gene matches: 10. The CDR3 is 16 amino acids. Germline V gene sequence: CDR1 MDHEN, CDR2 SYDVKM. The CDR3 is CASSLENRGPPETQYF. CDR3 DNA: TGTGCCAGCAGTTTAGAGAACAGGGGCCCTCCAGAGACCCAGTACTTC.

This clone was seen a single time. This chain uses TRBV7-6 with TRBJ2-1; 9 nucleotides align to TRBD2. Germline V gene data show CDR1 as SGHVS and CDR2 as FNYEAQ. The J segment lost 10 bases and the V segment lost 6 bases, leaving 13 bases of the junction unmatched. The CDR3 extends over 15 amino acids. Here the CDR3 DNA reads TGTGCCAGCAGGGGGAGGGTAGCGGGAGTGCAAGAGCAGTTCTTC. It specifies CASRGRVAGVQEQFF.

Worth noting for this clone: Additional DNA sequences in this sample encode the identical CDR3. This chain connects TRBV11-2 to TRBJ2-7; D is unresolved. Germline assignment: CDR1 SGHAT and CDR2 FQNNGV. The length of the CDR3 is 12 residues. V lost 5 bases and J lost 2, with 7 bases in between. Written as DNA, the CDR3 is TGTGCCAGCAGCCCACGAGCCTACGAGCAGTACTTC. Translating it yields CASSPRAYEQYF.